A single sample is the source of the 6 T cell receptor beta chains below, sequenced in a study of shared clonotypes between healthy human individuals. Terminally differentiated effector memory CD45RA+ cells were excluded by CCR7 positive selection of CD45RO-negative cells. The data were produced by immunoSEQ multiplex PCR, yet TCRdb's version contains in-frame clones alone and is incomplete. The data show a few million clones, with 80% to 95% seen just once and over 1.5% held by the top ten. The specimen sequenced was naive CD8+ T cells from PBMCs. The source of these receptors is a man between 18 and 29 years old in good health. Some clones in this sample may be carry-over from other donors' samples.

The V and J genes are TRBV6-5 and TRBJ2-1, with 8 bases fitting TRBD2. This CDR3 spans 16 amino acids. V dropped 0 bases and J dropped 5; count of bases not matched to a gene: 6. Germline V gene lookup returns CDR1 MNHEY and CDR2 SVGAGI. Written as DNA, the CDR3 is TGTGCCAGCAGTTACTCGGCGCGGGAGGCAGACAATGAGCAGTTCTTC. The encoded protein is CASSYSAREADNEQFF.

The V gene is TRBV7-6, the J gene TRBJ2-2; weak D call: TRBD2 (6 bases). CDR1 and CDR2 from the germline V gene are SGHVS and FNYEAQ. The CDR3 sequence is 14 residues long. The ends were cut back, 4 bases at V and 5 bases at J, with 11 bases in the middle. This CDR3 is CASSSLGRTGELFF. The CDR3 DNA sequence: TGTGCCAGCAGCTCCCTTGGGAGGACCGGGGAGCTGTTTTTT.

The chain links TRBV11-2 to TRBJ2-3; tentative D call: TRBD2 (5 bases). Germline V gene lookup returns CDR1 SGHAT and CDR2 FQNNGV. The V and J ends lost 5 bases and 2 bases respectively, with 17 bases between them. The CDR3 is 16 residues long. CDR3 residues: CASSPGLTYYTDTQYF. Written as DNA, the CDR3 is TGTGCCAGCAGCCCTGGACTCACTTACTACACAGATACGCAGTATTTT.

This chain joins TRBV7-9 and TRBJ2-5, with 9 bases fitting TRBD1. The CDR3 runs 14 residues. Germline CDR1 and CDR2: SEHNR and FQNEAQ (reference sequence). The V gene end was trimmed by 2 bases and the J gene end by 5 bases; junction bases not matched to a gene: 3. In DNA form, the CDR3 reads TGTGCCAGCAGCTTAACAGGGGGCGCGGAGACCCAGTACTTC. Its translation is CASSLTGGAETQYF.

V usage is TRBV7-9 and J usage is TRBJ2-2; D call uncertain. V lost 3 bases to trimming and J lost 8 bases, with 10 bases between them. CDR3 length: 13 amino acids. The germline gives CDR1 SEHNR, CDR2 FQNEAQ (reference sequence). DNA for the CDR3: TGTGCCAGCAGCTTTCCCAAACCGGGGGAGCTGTTTTTT. It yields the protein CASSFPKPGELFF.

This clone appeared once. The V and J genes are TRBV6-1 and TRBJ1-2; D is possibly TRBD1 (6 bases). Germline CDR1 is MNHNS and CDR2 is SASEGT. The CDR3 is 18 residues long. V gave up 1 base and J gave up 2 bases, with 20 bases separating them. CDR3: CASSEGKAWGAPNYGYTF. DNA for the CDR3: TGTGCCAGCAGTGAAGGAAAGGCGTGGGGGGCCCCCAACTATGGCTACACCTTC.